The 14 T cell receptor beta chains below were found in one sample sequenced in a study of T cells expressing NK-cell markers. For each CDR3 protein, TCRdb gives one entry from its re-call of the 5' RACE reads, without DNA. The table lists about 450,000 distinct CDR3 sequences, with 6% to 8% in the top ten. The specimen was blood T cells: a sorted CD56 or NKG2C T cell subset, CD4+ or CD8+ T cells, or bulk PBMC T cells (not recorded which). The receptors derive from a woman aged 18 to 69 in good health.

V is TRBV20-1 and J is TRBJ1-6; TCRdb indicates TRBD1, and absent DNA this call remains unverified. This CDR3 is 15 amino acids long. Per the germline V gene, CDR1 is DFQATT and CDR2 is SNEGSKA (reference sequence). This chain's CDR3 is CSATPGQGTRSPLHF.

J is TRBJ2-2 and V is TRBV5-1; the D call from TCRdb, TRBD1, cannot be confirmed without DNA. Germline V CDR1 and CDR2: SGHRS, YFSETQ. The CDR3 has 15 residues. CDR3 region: CASSYGDPNTGELFF.

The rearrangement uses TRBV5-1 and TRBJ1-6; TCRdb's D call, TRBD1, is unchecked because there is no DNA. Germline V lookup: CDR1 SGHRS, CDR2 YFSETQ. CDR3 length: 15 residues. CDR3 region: CASTLGDSPNSPLHF.

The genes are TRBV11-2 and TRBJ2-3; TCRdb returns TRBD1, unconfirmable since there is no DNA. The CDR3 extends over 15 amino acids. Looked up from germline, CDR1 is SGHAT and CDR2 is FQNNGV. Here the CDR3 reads CASSRGGPSTDTQYF.

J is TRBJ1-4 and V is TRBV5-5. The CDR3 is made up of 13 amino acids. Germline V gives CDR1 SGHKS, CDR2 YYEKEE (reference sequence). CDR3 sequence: CARRGPTNEKLFF.

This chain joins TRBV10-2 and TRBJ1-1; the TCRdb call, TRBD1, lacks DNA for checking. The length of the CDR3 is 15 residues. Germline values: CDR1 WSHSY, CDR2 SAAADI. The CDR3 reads CASSNQDRGVPEAFF.

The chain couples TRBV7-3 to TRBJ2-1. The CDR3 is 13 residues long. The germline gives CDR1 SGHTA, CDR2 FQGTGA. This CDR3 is CASSLRPYNEQFF.

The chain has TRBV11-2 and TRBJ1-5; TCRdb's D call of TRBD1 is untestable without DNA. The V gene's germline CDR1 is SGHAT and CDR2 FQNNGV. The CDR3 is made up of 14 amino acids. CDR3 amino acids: CASSRGESNQPQHF.

This chain's CDR3 is CASSLQNMNTEAFF. The V gene is TRBV5-1, the J gene TRBJ1-1. This CDR3 spans 14 amino acids. Germline V gene lookup returns CDR1 SGHRS and CDR2 YFSETQ.

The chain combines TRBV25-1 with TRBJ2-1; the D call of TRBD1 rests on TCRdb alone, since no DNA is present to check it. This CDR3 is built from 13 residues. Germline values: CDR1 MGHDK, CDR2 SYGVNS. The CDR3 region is CASTHRGDNEQFF.

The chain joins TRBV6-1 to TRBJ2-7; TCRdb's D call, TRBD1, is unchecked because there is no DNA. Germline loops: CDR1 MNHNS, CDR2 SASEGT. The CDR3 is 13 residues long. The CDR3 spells CASSAGTVYEQYF.

The CDR3 sequence is CASLPGTRGNGELFF. The chain employs TRBV19 and TRBJ2-2; TCRdb calls TRBD1, which cannot be checked without DNA. The CDR3 sequence is 15 residues long. The germline V gene encodes CDR1 LNHDA and CDR2 SQIVND (reference sequence). The full variable domain, completed using reference TRBV19 and TRBJ2-2, is DGGITQSPKYLFRKEGQNVTLSCEQNLNHDAMYWYRQDPGQGLRLIYYSQIVNDFQKGDIAEGYSVSREKKESFPLTVTSAQKNPTAFYLCASLPGTRGNGELFFGEGSRLTVL.

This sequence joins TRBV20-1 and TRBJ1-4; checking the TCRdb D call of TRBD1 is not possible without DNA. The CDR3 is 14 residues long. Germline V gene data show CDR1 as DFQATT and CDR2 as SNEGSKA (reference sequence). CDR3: CSARDKETGEKLFF.

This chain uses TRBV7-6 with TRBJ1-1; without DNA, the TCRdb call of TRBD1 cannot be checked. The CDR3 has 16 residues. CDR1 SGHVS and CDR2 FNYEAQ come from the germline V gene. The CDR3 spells CASSLGGSPRDTEAFF.